Listed below are T cell receptor beta chains from one sample, sequenced in a study of cytomegalovirus exposure and HLA in healthy donors. Here immunoSEQ multiplex PCR was the method, and the copy in TCRdb shows in-frame clones only, minus some. The table records approximately 73,000 clones, around 79% of them present only once. The sequenced material came from PBMCs. The receptors originated from a woman aged 40 to 50 in good health and CMV-seropositive. Both conserved end residues are part of each CDR3. The order of the fields is D gene, J gene, V gene, CDR3 length, clone size, CDR3 DNA, CDR3 protein. D genes are given only for firm matches. The size entry is marked missing in some rows and otherwise reads once, few, many or a size class.

NA | TRBJ1-1 | TRBV2 | 14 | once | TGTGCCAGCAGTGGACAGTTCCTGAACACTGAAGCTTTCTTT | CASSGQFLNTEAFF
NA | TRBJ2-7 | TRBV29-1 | 12 | NA | TGCAGCGTTGCAGGGGACTCCTACGAGCAGTACTTC | CSVAGDSYEQYF
NA | TRBJ1-1 | TRBV11-2 | 16 | NA | TGTGCCAGCAGCTTAGTTACCGGGACACCGAACACTGAAGCTTTCTTT | CASSLVTGTPNTEAFF
NA | TRBJ2-5 | TRBV4-1 | 13 | NA | TGCGCCAGCAGCAACGCGGGACAGGAGACCCAGTACTTC | CASSNAGQETQYF
NA | TRBJ2-1 | TRBV5-5 | 15 | few | TGTGCCAGCAGCAGCCGACAGGGAGGATACAATGAGCAGTTCTTC | CASSSRQGGYNEQFF
NA | TRBJ1-1 | TRBV6-6 | 11 | NA | TGTGCCAGTCTAATGAACACTGAAGCTTTCTTT | CASLMNTEAFF
NA | TRBJ1-1 | TRBV19 | 13 | NA | TGTGCCAGTAGGGGGGGAATGAACACTGAAGCTTTCTTT | CASRGGMNTEAFF
TRBD2 | TRBJ2-5 | TRBV7-9 | 15 | NA | TGTGCCAGCAGCTTAGGGACTAGCGGGGTAGAGACCCAGTACTTC | CASSLGTSGVETQYF
TRBD2 | TRBJ2-3 | TRBV2 | 15 | NA | TGTGCCAGCAGCTACGGACTAGCGGGAAGAGATACGCAGTATTTT | CASSYGLAGRDTQYF
NA | TRBJ1-5 | TRBV7-9 | 13 | NA | TGTGCCAGCAGCTTAGGGCACAATCAGCCCCAGCATTTT | CASSLGHNQPQHF
TRBD1 | TRBJ2-6 | TRBV12-5 | 16 | NA | TGTGCTAGTGGTTCACAGGGGGCGAGGGGGGCCAACGTCCTGACTTTC | CASGSQGARGANVLTF